This entry concerns a single T cell receptor (beta chain). These data belong to a study of blood T cell repertoires in COVID-19. Study-wide context: There were acute and convalescent COVID-19 samples, and they came from the United States, Italy and Spain. PBMCs, B-cell-depleted T cells, or T cells provided the cDNA or gDNA that made up the material.

In the original analysis: Amplification of reference gene primers provided the estimated nucleated cell counts. The repertoire was sequenced with immunoSEQ multiplex PCR; TCRdb's copy has only in-frame clones and lacks some. The DNA was the basis for D and trimming; V, J and clone size are from that table. The sample lists 98,000 or so clones; over 75% were seen once. The CDR3 is made up of 19 amino acids. V gave up 1 base and J gave up 0 bases; unmatched junction bases: 11. Germline loops: CDR1 LNHDA, CDR2 SQIVND (reference sequence). The source is a human donor in a cohort sampled during active COVID-19. The sequenced sample was peripheral blood. This chain links TRBV19 with TRBJ1-4, with 7 bases identical to TRBD1. The CDR3 DNA reads as TGTGCCAGTAGTATAGGGAGGAAGCAGGGGGGAACAACTAATGAAAAACTGTTTTTT. Its protein product is CASSIGRKQGGTTNEKLFF.